The 10 T cell receptor beta chains below come from one sample, sequenced in a study of spatial heterogeneity in lung cancer. Notes on the study in general: Tumor mutation count correlated with how many alpha and beta TCRs expanded intratumorally.

Indicated time point: sample taken at primary tumor resection. Their antigen targets remain unknown. MiXCR was run by TCRdb on the 5' RACE reads, yielding one entry per CDR3 protein. Found here are about 2,600 distinct CDR3 sequences, about 8% of them singletons; the top ten hold 8% to 10%. The source was lung tumor tissue, collected at surgery. The receptors come from a female donor with early-stage non-small cell lung cancer.

This clonotype is judged medium-sized. This chain links TRBV6-2 or TRBV6-3 with TRBJ2-7; a possible D gene is TRBD1 (5 bases). This CDR3 is 17 amino acids long. CDR1 and CDR2 (germline): MNHEY, SVGEGT. Trimming removed 7 bases from V and 1 base from J, with 23 bases in between. The CDR3 DNA reads TGTGCCAGCACAACTATCCCGGACACCTCGTTTTCCTACGAGCAGTACTTC. Its protein product is CASTTIPDTSFSYEQYF.

This clonotype has at least ten counts. The rearrangement uses TRBV29-1 and TRBJ2-7, with D possibly called TRBD1 or TRBD2 (6 bases each). V dropped 6 bases and J dropped 2 bases, with 20 bases sitting between them. CDR1 is SQVTM and CDR2 is ANQGSEA in the germline V gene. The CDR3 contains 15 residues. The chain's CDR3 is CSVRRGGGHTYEQYF. CDR3 bases: TGCAGCGTGAGGAGAGGTGGGGGGCATACCTACGAGCAGTACTTC.

This clonotype was seen repeatedly, ten times or more. The CDR3 DNA reads TGTGCCAGCAGTCCGAGGGGGACAGCCAAAGCTTTCTTT. Its protein is CASSPRGTAKAFF. V and J are TRBV12-3 or TRBV12-4 and TRBJ1-1; 7 bases agree with TRBD1. CDR3 length equals 13 residues. J gave up 9 bases and V 5 bases, and 9 bases lay outside the gene matches.

Sample share makes this clonotype medium-sized. The chain links TRBV5-1 to TRBJ1-5; D ambiguous. The CDR3 loop spans 13 amino acids. The V gene's germline CDR1 is SGHRS and CDR2 YFSETQ. V shed 2 bases and J shed 4 bases, with 7 bases lying between them. This chain's CDR3 is CASSFGGNQPQHF. The CDR3 bases are TGCGCCAGCAGCTTTGGCGGGAATCAGCCCCAGCATTTT.

In its sample, this clonotype ranks as medium-sized. The chain uses TRBV30 and TRBJ2-7; 7 nucleotides line up with TRBD1. V shed 2 bases and J 7 bases; nucleotides not matched to a gene: 8. Germline V CDR1 and CDR2: GTSNPN, SVGIG (reference sequence). This CDR3 has 13 amino acids. The chain's CDR3 is CAWSKKGAQEQYF. Here the CDR3 DNA reads TGTGCCTGGAGTAAGAAGGGGGCTCAGGAGCAGTACTTC.

This clonotype is categorized as medium-sized. This chain joins TRBV15 and TRBJ1-1, with D possibly being TRBD1 (5 bases). The CDR3 length is 15 residues. Trimming took off 1 base at V and 4 bases at J, with 13 bases between the two ends. The germline V gene encodes CDR1 LNHNV and CDR2 YYDKDF (reference sequence). CDR3 sequence reads: CATSRASGQGTEAFF. CDR3 coding DNA: TGTGCCACCAGCAGAGCGTCGGGGCAGGGCACTGAAGCTTTCTTT.

Relative to its sample, this clonotype is medium-sized (0.01 to 0.1%). The chain has TRBV12-3 or TRBV12-4 and TRBJ2-4; no firm D call. The CDR3 is 14 residues long. The germline V and J ends were trimmed by 3 bases and 3 bases, with 9 bases remaining between them. The chain's CDR3 is CASSFGQVKNIQYF. The DNA for the CDR3 is TGTGCCAGCAGTTTTGGCCAAGTCAAAAACATTCAGTACTTC.

By share of the sample, this clonotype is medium-sized. The chain links TRBV7-9 to TRBJ2-7; the D gene is possibly TRBD2 (6 bases). Per germline, CDR1 SEHNR and CDR2 FQNEAQ (reference sequence). V was trimmed by 1 base and J by 0 bases, leaving 10 bases between them. The length of the CDR3 is 15 residues. The DNA for the CDR3 is TGTGCCAGCAGCTTAGGGGGGACTTACTCCTACGAGCAGTACTTC. Residues: CASSLGGTYSYEQYF. Full variable domain (remainder filled in from reference TRBV7-9 and TRBJ2-7): DTGVSQNPRHKITKRGQNVTFRCDPISEHNRLYWYRQTLGQGPEFLTYFQNEAQLEKSRLLSDRFSAERPKGSFSTLEIQRTEQGDSAMYLCASSLGGTYSYEQYFGPGTRLTVT.

This clonotype was seen a handful of times. This CDR3 reads CASSETGYYNEQFF. The CDR3 nucleotides are TGTGCCAGCTCAGAGACAGGGTATTACAATGAGCAGTTCTTC. The chain has TRBV18 and TRBJ2-1, with 7 bases lining up with TRBD1. Germline V CDR1 and CDR2: KGHSH, LQKENI. CDR3 length: 14 amino acids. The junction had 5 bases not matched to a gene; V was cut back by 5 bases and J by 4 bases.

This clonotype is labeled medium-sized (0.01 to 0.1%). This chain joins TRBV7-9 and TRBJ2-2, with D perhaps TRBD1 (6 bases). V was pared by 5 bases and J by 1 base, with 20 bases between. Per the germline V gene, CDR1 is SEHNR and CDR2 is FQNEAQ (reference sequence). The length of the CDR3 is 18 residues. The CDR3 sequence is CASSLNSRQVWNTGELFF. The CDR3, as DNA: TGTGCCAGCAGCCTAAACTCCAGACAGGTCTGGAACACCGGGGAGCTGTTTTTT.